A selection of T cell receptor beta chains follows, all from one sample in a study of shared clonotypes between healthy human individuals. The method was immunoSEQ multiplex PCR; TCRdb's version includes in-frame clones alone and lacks a portion of them. The sample contains approximately 1,500,000 clones, roughly 96% of which appear only once. Material for sequencing was naive CD4+ T cells sorted from blood. These receptors all stem from a man aged 25-40 years in good health. Each CDR3 is given with its conserved first and last residue. Fields, in order: J gene, V gene, clone size, D gene, CDR3 protein, CDR3 DNA. A D gene is named only where the DNA matches it firmly. The size of a clone is reported for some rows only, either as once, few or many, or as a class for expanded clones.

TRBJ2-7 | TRBV4-3 | . | . | CASSQGLGRGTHYEQYF | TGCGCCAGCAGCCAAGGACTGGGACGGGGGACCCATTACGAGCAGTACTTC
TRBJ2-7 | TRBV28 | once | . | CASSPQGRGRSSYEQYF | TGTGCCAGCAGTCCCCAGGGCCGGGGTCGGAGCTCCTACGAGCAGTACTTC
TRBJ1-4 | TRBV19 | . | . | CASTPELRRYSNEKLFF | TGTGCCAGTACCCCGGAGTTGAGGCGGTATTCTAATGAAAAACTGTTTTTT
TRBJ1-5 | TRBV5-1 | . | . | CASSLVGGLSQPQHF | TGCGCCAGCAGCTTGGTGGGAGGGCTCAGCCAGCCCCAGCATTTT
TRBJ2-1 | TRBV11-2 | . | . | CASSFLAGQKLFF | TGTGCCAGCAGCTTTTTGGCGGGACAAAAACTTTTCTTC
TRBJ2-1 | TRBV7-2 | . | . | CASSLVVVGAGPHNEQFF | TGTGCCAGCAGCTTAGTTGTGGTTGGGGCAGGCCCCCACAATGAGCAGTTCTTC
TRBJ1-3 | TRBV28 | . | . | CASSLLLGPGNTIYF | TGTGCCAGCAGTTTATTATTGGGGCCCGGAAACACCATATATTTT
TRBJ2-3 | TRBV25-1 | . | . | CASSDPGITDTQYF | TGTGCCAGCAGTGATCCTGGGATCACAGATACGCAGTATTTT
TRBJ2-5 | TRBV19 | . | TRBD1 | CASSIARTGYGETQYF | TGTGCCAGTAGTATAGCTAGGACAGGGTACGGGGAGACCCAGTACTTC
TRBJ2-5 | TRBV2 | . | TRBD1 | CASSFDRVFGGTQYF | TGTGCCAGCAGTTTTGACAGGGTTTTTGGGGGGACCCAGTACTTC
TRBJ2-1 | TRBV7-9 | . | TRBD2 | CASSPGLVDYNEQFF | TGTGCCAGCAGCCCGGGACTAGTCGATTACAATGAGCAGTTCTTC
TRBJ2-7 | TRBV25-1 | . | TRBD1 | CASSSQGTGGREQYF | TGTGCCAGCAGTTCCCAGGGGACAGGAGGTCGCGAGCAGTACTTC
TRBJ1-5 | TRBV28 | . | TRBD1 | CATTSGTVSNQPQHF | TGTGCCACCACCTCAGGGACAGTTAGCAATCAGCCCCAGCATTTT
TRBJ1-3 | TRBV7-6 | . | . | CAGGGLSGNTIYF | TGTGCCGGGGGGGGCCTCTCTGGAAACACCATATATTTT
TRBJ2-2 | TRBV21-1 | once | . | CASSKGTSPTGELFF | TGTGCCAGCAGCAAAGGGACTAGTCCAACCGGGGAGCTGTTTTTT
TRBJ2-1 | TRBV10-2 | . | . | CAGVDTSWLESTEQFF | TGCGCCGGAGTAGACACTAGCTGGCTTGAGTCCACTGAGCAGTTCTTC
TRBJ2-2 | TRBV5-1 | . | TRBD2 | CASSPASGGTGELFF | TGCGCCAGCAGCCCAGCTAGCGGGGGTACCGGGGAGCTGTTTTTT